The TCR beta chain under discussion was sequenced for a study of T-cell reconstitution after alpha-beta-depleted transplantation in children. CDR1 LGHDT and CDR2 YNNKEL come from the germline V gene (reference sequence). The trim removed 0 bases at V and 5 bases at J, leaving 2 bases unmatched. The CDR3 spans 15 residues. This clonotype was observed a few times. Its specificity is unknown. Preparing the TCRbeta library involved the use of unique molecular identifiers. TCRdb used MiXCR to reprocess the PCR reads, holding one entry per CDR3 protein. The sample consists of fewer than 500,000 distinct CDR3 sequences, roughly 43% of them appearing once. Findings and limits, study-wide: Where alpha-beta T cells came from about two months after transplant was reportedly several hundred expanded graft clones. Some patients showed high day-60 TCRbeta diversity, which derived from surviving recipient T cells and thymic progenitors. Newly produced T cells mostly accounted for T-cell counts and diversity one year post-transplant.

The chain uses TRBV3-1 and TRBJ2-1; 9 bases are a match to TRBD2. The source of this sequence is a girl aged 2-9 years with aplastic anemia, due to receive a stem cell transplant. The sequences come from PBMCs, collected before TCRalphabeta/CD19-depleted stem cell transplant. CDR3 loop: CASSQEGLADNEQFF. The CDR3 DNA follows: TGTGCCAGCAGCCAAGAGGGACTAGCAGACAATGAGCAGTTCTTC.